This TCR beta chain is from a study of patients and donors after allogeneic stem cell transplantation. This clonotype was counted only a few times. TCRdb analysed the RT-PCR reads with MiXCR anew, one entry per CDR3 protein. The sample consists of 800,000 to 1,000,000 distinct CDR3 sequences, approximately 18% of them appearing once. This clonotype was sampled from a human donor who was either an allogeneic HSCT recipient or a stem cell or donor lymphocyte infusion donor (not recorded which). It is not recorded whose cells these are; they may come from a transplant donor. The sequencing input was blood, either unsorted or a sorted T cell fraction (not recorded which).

The CDR3 nucleotides are TGCGCCAGCAGCTTGGACGGACAGGGGGTTGATGAGCAGTTCTTC. This codes for CASSLDGQGVDEQFF. This chain links TRBV5-1 with TRBJ2-1; TRBD1 agrees at 10 bases. Germline loops: CDR1 SGHRS, CDR2 YFSETQ. V shed 0 bases, J shed 8 bases, and the junction held 5 bases outside the gene matches. The CDR3 is 15 residues long.